This passage covers 7 T cell receptor beta chains from one sample sequenced in a study of monozygotic twins with inflammatory bowel disease. TCRdb re-called the 5' RACE reads and gives one entry per CDR3 protein, without DNA. This table holds approximately 160,000 distinct CDR3 sequences. The sample comprised blood. The receptor set was obtained from a human donor with ulcerative colitis or Crohn's disease, or a healthy co-twin of an affected twin (not recorded which).

This sequence joins TRBV6-2 or TRBV6-3 and TRBJ2-7; TCRdb's D call, TRBD2, is unchecked because there is no DNA. The CDR3 loop spans 14 amino acids. The germline gives CDR1 MNHEY, CDR2 SVGEGT. The CDR3: CASSYFGPASEQYF.

J is TRBJ2-7 and V is TRBV27. CDR1 MNHEY and CDR2 SMNVEV come from the germline V gene (reference sequence). The CDR3 extends over 14 amino acids. The CDR3 is CASSHSADAYEQYF.

The chain couples TRBV7-3 to TRBJ2-1; TCRdb indicates TRBD2, and absent DNA this call remains unverified. The CDR3 is 19 amino acids. The germline V gene has CDR1 SGHTA and CDR2 FQGTGA. Here the CDR3 reads CASSDVGVTSHSSYNEQFF.

The CDR3 region is CASNDRPNTEAFF. The V call is TRBV19, the J call TRBJ1-1; TCRdb proposes TRBD1, but this gene call is untestable without DNA. CDR1 is LNHDA and CDR2 is SQIVND in the germline V gene (reference sequence). The CDR3 totals 13 residues.

The chain joins TRBV3-1 to TRBJ2-5; TCRdb calls TRBD1, which cannot be checked without DNA. From germline, CDR1 is LGHDT and CDR2 YNNKEL (reference sequence). The CDR3 covers 15 residues. This CDR3 reads CASSRFRGQGETQYF.

V gene TRBV15 combines with J gene TRBJ2-1; TCRdb lists TRBD2, though no DNA is available to test this call. Looked up from germline, CDR1 is LNHNV and CDR2 is YYDKDF (reference sequence). This CDR3 contains 14 residues. CDR3 amino acids: CATRLGLEVNEQFF.

CDR3 amino acids: CASSLETGHSYEQYF. The J gene is TRBJ2-7, the V gene TRBV7-2; absent DNA, TCRdb's TRBD1 call cannot be checked. The germline CDR1 and CDR2 sequences are SGHTA and FQGNSA. The CDR3 is made up of 15 amino acids. The entire variable domain, with the rest obtained from reference TRBV7-2 and TRBJ2-7, is as follows: GAGVSQSPSNKVTEKGKDVELRCDPISGHTALYWYRQSLGQGLEFLIYFQGNSAPDKSGLPSDRFSAERTGGSVSTLTIQRTQQEDSAVYLCASSLETGHSYEQYFGPGTRLTVT.